Sequencing of this T cell receptor (beta chain) was carried out in a study of molecular identifiers for immune sequencing clone quantification (dated by TCRdb to the late 2010s). A note on the overall study: For a replicate experiment, RNA from about 20,000 or 100,000 naive CD8 T cells was divided into five aliquots, of which four were sequenced. This methods study benchmarked molecular-identifier clustering-based TCR repertoire sequencing (MIDCIRS) and TCR RNA copy counting, using CD8 T cells to do so. On the study overall, not on this receptor specifically: Without barcode sub-clustering, chimeric consensus sequences inflated TCR diversity; chimeras reached as high as 47%. In CMV-specific effector cells, over 97% of molecules were held by clones above 20 RNA copies, whereas under 1% of molecules were held by such clones in naive cells. Spiked-in Jurkat TCR RNA equivalent to a single cell was reported to be detectable even among 750,000 to 1,000,000 naive CD8 T cells. Naive libraries contained spiked-in Jurkat TCR RNA (more than 9 copies' worth), which is not part of the donor repertoire. Highly expanded clone sizes could be underestimated if identical TCR molecules share a barcode. Approximately 2.7 recovered TCR RNA copies per cell were obtained by modeling, versus around 10 by digital PCR, implying a capture efficiency of 25% to 30%.

Libraries of naive CD8 T cells were built from approximately 20,000 to 980,000 sorted cells, with 10%, 30% or 50% of the purified RNA used. On a BD FACSAria II, naive CD8 T cells were FACS-sorted as CD8+CD4-CCR7+CD45RA+ and collected into RLT Plus buffer. Detection sensitivity was tested by spiking Jurkat RNA equal to ten TCR copies' worth into samples containing roughly 17,000-1,100,000 naive CD8 T cells. CD8 T cells were enriched using RosetteSep CD8+ T Cell Enrichment Cocktail and Ficoll-Paque, and the enriched cells then underwent ACK red cell lysis. This clonotype was counted between two and nine times. Its binding antigen is unknown. Within one base of it there is no much larger clone, and no base qualities were kept. The library was built by means of PCR. Sequencing relied on a NextSeq 500. Preparation of bulk TCR libraries followed a previously described approach, with the TCR primers listed in Table S5. The Qiagen AllPrep DNA/RNA kit was used to purify total RNA. Before analysis, reads from multiple sequencing runs of the same library were pooled. In the original analysis: Reads were retained only if an exact TCR constant sequence was present, and the retained reads were trimmed to 150 nt and grouped according to their 12-nt molecular barcodes. Reads in each barcode group were sub-clustered using a 15% Levenshtein threshold, and a quality-weighted consensus sequence was built for each RNA molecule. Non-functional sequences were excluded, and lower-count sequences lying one edit away from another sequence were also excluded. On the basis of fitting two negative binomial distributions, barcode sub-clusters with fewer than 20% of the maximum read count were discarded. The raw public data were reprocessed by TCRdb itself: fastp quality trimming at Q25, MiXCR clonotype calling, in-frame beta chains only. Under each unique CDR3 protein, matching rows form one entry showing the most common genes and DNA. Here the V and J calls rest on TCRdb's processing, not on the authors' analysis. Counted in this sample were about 630,000 distinct CDR3 sequences; roughly 23% of them appeared once. Clones ranked in the top ten supply 0.7% to 0.95% of the sample.

The germline V end is reduced by 4 bases and the J end by 4 bases; junction bases left unmatched: 7. Its CDR3 holds 14 amino acids, cysteine through phenylalanine. Just CDR3 DNA is preserved here, 42 bases in frame from base 1. The germline V gene gives CDR1 as SGHAT and CDR2 as FQNNGV. This receptor was obtained from a human donor in good health. Some libraries in this study had Jurkat cell RNA spiked in. Recombination linked TRBV11-2 to TRBJ2-7, with 7 junctional bases fitting TRBD1. Source material: naive CD8+ T cells from blood, with Jurkat cell RNA spiked in. This sample's cell subset or site label indicates: FACS-sorted CD8+CD4-CCR7+CD45RA+ naive T cells. The nucleotides read TGTGCCAGCAGCTACAGGGGTACCCTATACGAGCAGTACTTC. Protein translation: CASSYRGTLYEQYF. The variable domain in full, with residues beyond the CDR3 obtained from the reference TRBV11-2 and TRBJ2-7 genes, is EAGVAQSPRYKIIEKRQSVAFWCNPISGHATLYWYQQILGQGPKLLIQFQNNGVVDDSQLPKDRFSAERLKGVDSTLKIQPAKLEDSAVYLCASSYRGTLYEQYFGPGTRLTVT.